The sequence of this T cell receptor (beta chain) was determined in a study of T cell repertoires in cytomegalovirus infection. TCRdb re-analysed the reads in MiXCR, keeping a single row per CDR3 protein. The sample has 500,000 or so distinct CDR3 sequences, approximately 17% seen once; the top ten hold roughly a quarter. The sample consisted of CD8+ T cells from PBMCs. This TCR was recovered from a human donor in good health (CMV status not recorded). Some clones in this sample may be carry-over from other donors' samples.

The CDR3 DNA is TGTGCCAGCAGCTTAGCGCCAAACAGGGGCTACGAGCAGTACTTC. Its translation is CASSLAPNRGYEQYF. This sequence joins TRBV11-1 and TRBJ2-7; 7 nucleotides agree with TRBD1. The CDR3 totals 15 residues. Germline V gene lookup returns CDR1 SGHAT and CDR2 FQDESV (reference sequence). V gave up 0 bases and J gave up 3 bases; unmatched junction bases: 5.